The 18 T cell receptor beta chains below come from one sample, sequenced in a study of early T cells in non-severe SARS-CoV-2 infection. Using its own MiXCR run on the 5' RACE reads, TCRdb lists one record per CDR3 protein. The table records approximately 27,000 distinct CDR3 sequences, roughly 5.8% of them present only once. The sample taken for sequencing was whole blood. The source is an adult who was a healthcare worker with PCR-confirmed SARS-CoV-2 infection or an uninfected control (not recorded which).

In this sample, this clonotype turned up many times. The chain employs TRBV28 and TRBJ2-7; 8 bases map to TRBD1. Trimming took 2 bases from V and 2 from J; bases not matched to a gene: 5. Germline lookup yields CDR1 MDHEN and CDR2 SYDVKM. This CDR3 has 15 amino acids. The CDR3 coding sequence is TGTGCCAGCAGTTTACAGGACAGGGTCCCCTACGAGCAGTACTTC. This sequence encodes CASSLQDRVPYEQYF.

At least ten counts were recorded for this clonotype. The rearrangement links TRBV7-8 to TRBJ2-2; no definite D call. The germline V gene encodes CDR1 SGHVS and CDR2 FQNEAQ. The CDR3 is 16 residues long. V was trimmed by 6 bases and J by 5 bases, leaving 19 bases between them. The CDR3 is CASSGRVALGTGELFF. The DNA for the CDR3 is TGTGCCAGCAGTGGCCGGGTCGCTCTAGGGACCGGGGAGCTGTTTTTT.

This clonotype was detected many times. The chain joins TRBV7-2 to TRBJ2-5, with TRBD2 matching over 7 bases. CDR1 and CDR2 from the germline V gene are SGHTA and FQGNSA. The V segment lost 4 bases and the J segment 5 bases; nucleotides outside the gene matches: 1. CDR3 length: 12 amino acids. The CDR3 loop is CASSSGRETQYF. DNA of the CDR3: TGTGCCAGCAGCTCCGGGAGGGAGACCCAGTACTTC.

This clonotype was observed at least ten times. The chain recombines TRBV6-6 with TRBJ1-1; D perhaps matches TRBD1 (5 bases). V was cut by 5 bases and J by 5 bases, with 12 bases left in between. CDR1 is MNHNY and CDR2 is SVGAGI in the germline V gene (reference sequence). This CDR3 region has 13 residues. The CDR3 is CASSRGTETEAFF. The DNA of the CDR3 is TGTGCCAGCAGTAGGGGAACAGAAACTGAAGCTTTCTTT.

This clonotype was counted ten times or more. DNA of the CDR3: TGTGCCAGCAGCTTAGACATCAGGGGAGGCACTGAAGCTTTCTTT. This translates into CASSLDIRGGTEAFF. The rearrangement uses TRBV7-2 and TRBJ1-1; possibly TRBD1 for D (6 bases). V lost 1 base and J lost 4, with 13 bases in between. The CDR3 runs 15 residues. Looked up from germline, CDR1 is SGHTA and CDR2 is FQGNSA.

This clonotype was counted only a few times. V gene TRBV24-1 combines with J gene TRBJ2-2; D is uncertain. Trimming took off 2 bases at V and 4 bases at J, with 10 bases between the two ends. CDR1 and CDR2 from the germline V gene are KGHDR and SFDVKD. This CDR3 contains 15 residues. CDR3 DNA sequence: TGTGCCACCAGTGATTACGGTGGATCCACCGGGGAGCTGTTTTTT. Translating gives CATSDYGGSTGELFF.

There are many counts of this clonotype. The rearrangement uses TRBV11-2 and TRBJ1-1, with 8 bases fitting TRBD1. The CDR3 has 15 amino acids. In germline, CDR1 is SGHAT, CDR2 FQNNGV. Unmatched junction bases numbered 1, after V lost 0 bases and J lost 1 base. Here the CDR3 DNA reads TGTGCCAGCAGCTTAGAGACAGGGGAGAACACTGAAGCTTTCTTT. It translates to CASSLETGENTEAFF. Full variable domain (rest looked up from reference TRBV11-2 and TRBJ1-1): EAGVAQSPRYKIIEKRQSVAFWCNPISGHATLYWYQQILGQGPKLLIQFQNNGVVDDSQLPKDRFSAERLKGVDSTLKIQPAKLEDSAVYLCASSLETGENTEAFFGQGTRLTVV.

This clonotype was recorded many times. This chain connects TRBV7-9 to TRBJ1-4; 7 bases map to TRBD1. V lost 5 bases to trimming and J lost 5 bases; unmatched junction nucleotides: 8. Germline CDR1 reads SEHNR; CDR2 reads FQNEAQ (reference sequence). CDR3 size: 15 residues. Written as DNA, the CDR3 is TGTGCCAGCAGCCTTGCGGGGACAGCGAATGAAAAACTGTTTTTT. Protein sequence: CASSLAGTANEKLFF.

This chain joins TRBV6-6 and TRBJ2-7, with 9 bases aligning to TRBD2. V trimming: 7 bases; J trimming: 2 bases; junction bases outside the gene matches: 6. Per the germline V gene, CDR1 is MNHNY and CDR2 is SVGAGI (reference sequence). The CDR3 has 14 amino acids. The DNA for the CDR3 is TGTGCCAGCACCCTGACTAGCGGACCCTACGAGCAGTACTTC. Protein: CASTLTSGPYEQYF.

This clonotype was observed many times. This chain joins TRBV7-2 and TRBJ2-1; D gene uncertain. Trimming shortened V by 1 base and J by 3 bases, and 7 bases separated the two germline ends. The CDR3 spans 14 residues. Germline CDR1 SGHTA, CDR2 FQGNSA. CDR3 sequence (DNA): TGTGCCAGCAGCTTAGGCCAAAGCTACAATGAGCAGTTCTTC. It specifies CASSLGQSYNEQFF.

This clonotype has at least ten counts. The V gene is TRBV18, the J gene TRBJ2-1, with 9 bases that match TRBD1. CDR1 is KGHSH, CDR2 LQKENI, per germline. CDR3 size: 15 residues. J was trimmed by 3 bases and V by 5 bases; bases with no gene match: 5. In DNA, the CDR3 is TGTGCCAGCTCAATGACAGGGGGAGACTACAATGAGCAGTTCTTC. This codes for CASSMTGGDYNEQFF.

This clonotype was counted ten times or more. The chain couples TRBV7-8 to TRBJ2-7; D might be TRBD1 or TRBD2, each matching 5 bases. Germline CDR1 reads SGHVS; CDR2 reads FQNEAQ. The V end was cut by 3 bases, the J end by 4 bases, with 13 bases between. The CDR3 runs 14 residues. CDR3 protein: CASSFGTIGYEQYF. The CDR3 DNA sequence: TGTGCCAGCAGCTTTGGGACGATTGGGTACGAGCAGTACTTC.

This clonotype was recorded many times. V usage is TRBV7-9 and J usage is TRBJ2-1, with D maybe TRBD2 (5 bases). The CDR3 is made up of 15 amino acids. V dropped 5 bases and J dropped 2 bases, with 13 bases sitting between them. In germline, CDR1 is SEHNR, CDR2 FQNEAQ (reference sequence). The CDR3, as DNA: TGTGCCAGCAGCAGGTTCCGGGGAACCTACAATGAGCAGTTCTTC. Residues: CASSRFRGTYNEQFF.

This clonotype was recorded many times. This chain connects TRBV10-3 to TRBJ2-5, with 7 bases matching TRBD2. The ends lost 3 bases at V and 2 bases at J; junction bases unmatched: 3. The CDR3 contains 14 residues. CDR1 is ENHRY, CDR2 SYGVKD, per germline. As DNA, the CDR3 is TGTGCCATCAGTGAATCGGGGGGTCAAGAGACCCAGTACTTC. Amino acid sequence: CAISESGGQETQYF.

The V and J genes are TRBV6-5 and TRBJ2-7; 9 bases align to TRBD1. The germline CDR1 and CDR2 sequences are MNHEY and SVGAGI. J lost 0 bases, V lost 6 bases, and 6 bases had no gene match. The CDR3 consists of 15 residues. Here the CDR3 reads CASRRDRENSYEQYF. DNA of the CDR3: TGTGCCAGCAGGCGGGACAGGGAAAACTCCTACGAGCAGTACTTC.

This chain links TRBV19 with TRBJ2-3; TRBD2 agrees at 8 bases. The CDR3 has 14 residues. The trim removed 11 bases at V and 5 bases at J, leaving 12 bases unmatched. Germline CDR1 is LNHDA and CDR2 is SQIVND (reference sequence). The CDR3 region is CASKQAGGGDTQYF. In DNA form, the CDR3 reads TGTGCCTCTAAGCAGGCGGGAGGAGGAGATACGCAGTATTTT.

This clonotype has ten or more counts. The chain recombines TRBV14 with TRBJ2-7; 12 bases agree with TRBD2. The CDR3 consists of 16 residues. V shed 2 bases, J shed 3 bases, and the junction held 5 bases outside the gene matches. Germline assignment: CDR1 SGHDN and CDR2 FVKESK. For the CDR3, the DNA is TGTGCCAGCAGCCAAAGTCCGGGACTAGCGGGCTACGAGCAGTACTTC. It codes for CASSQSPGLAGYEQYF.

The chain combines TRBV5-1 with TRBJ2-7; the D gene could be TRBD1 or TRBD2 (5 bases each). Germline V gives CDR1 SGHRS, CDR2 YFSETQ. The CDR3 length is 14 residues. The ends were cut back, 6 bases at V and 2 bases at J, with 15 bases in the middle. The CDR3 sequence is CASTGPGRPYEQYF. The CDR3 coding sequence is TGCGCCAGCACCGGTCCGGGACGGCCCTACGAGCAGTACTTC.